A selection of T cell receptor beta chains follows, all from one sample in a study of blood T cell repertoires in COVID-19. Sequencing used immunoSEQ multiplex PCR; TCRdb keeps in-frame clones, though not all of them. The data contain a few hundred thousand clones, less than 85% of them seen just once; the ten biggest clones take up 3% to 4%. The sample comprised peripheral blood. The receptors were sampled from a woman aged 18-29 years with acute or convalescent COVID-19. Each CDR3 is given with its conserved first and last residue. The order of the fields is J gene, D gene, V gene, clone size, CDR3 protein, CDR3 DNA. The D gene is left open where the match is weak. Some rows mark clone size as missing; the rest say once, few, many or name a class of expanded clone.

J: TRBJ2-5
D: TRBD2
V: TRBV5-6
size: NA
CDR3: CASSLEGGGAVGTQYF
DNA: TGTGCCAGCAGCTTGGAAGGCGGGGGGGCCGTTGGGACCCAGTACTTC

J: TRBJ1-1
D: NA
V: TRBV5-1
size: NA
CDR3: CASSLESGITEAFF
DNA: TGCGCCAGCAGCTTGGAGTCAGGGATAACTGAAGCTTTCTTT

J: TRBJ1-1
D: NA
V: TRBV19
size: NA
CDR3: CASSMVVRVNTEAFF
DNA: TGTGCCAGTAGTATGGTTGTACGGGTGAACACTGAAGCTTTCTTT

J: TRBJ1-2
D: TRBD1
V: TRBV6-5
size: few
CDR3: CASRPGTVLGYGYTF
DNA: TGTGCCAGCAGACCCGGGACAGTTCTCGGCTATGGCTACACCTTC

J: TRBJ2-5
D: TRBD2
V: TRBV9
size: NA
CDR3: CASSVSAGVGETQYF
DNA: TGTGCCAGCAGCGTTTCAGCGGGAGTAGGGGAGACCCAGTACTTC

J: TRBJ1-1
D: NA
V: TRBV5-5
size: NA
CDR3: CASRRAGNTEAFF
DNA: TGTGCCAGCAGGCGAGCAGGGAACACTGAAGCTTTCTTT

J: TRBJ1-2
D: NA
V: TRBV24-1
size: NA
CDR3: CATSDLGRVEGYTF
DNA: TGTGCCACCAGTGATTTAGGCAGGGTGGAGGGCTACACCTTC

J: TRBJ2-7
D: NA
V: TRBV27
size: NA
CDR3: CASSRENLWYF
DNA: TGTGCCAGCAGTAGAGAGAATCTTTGGTACTTC

J: TRBJ2-7
D: TRBD1
V: TRBV28
size: NA
CDR3: CASSLPPGQGTYEQYF
DNA: TGTGCCAGCAGTTTACCTCCGGGACAGGGGACCTACGAGCAGTACTTC

J: TRBJ1-4
D: NA
V: TRBV5-8
size: NA
CDR3: CASSLDREKLFF
DNA: TGTGCCAGCAGCCTAGACAGGGAAAAACTGTTTTTT

J: TRBJ1-4
D: TRBD1
V: TRBV28
size: NA
CDR3: CASLEQGAGNEKLFF
DNA: TGTGCCAGCCTCGAACAGGGGGCGGGGAATGAAAAACTGTTTTTT

J: TRBJ2-1
D: NA
V: TRBV19
size: NA
CDR3: CASSIGGLESGEQFF
DNA: TGTGCCAGTAGTATAGGAGGACTCGAGAGCGGTGAGCAGTTCTTC

J: TRBJ2-7
D: NA
V: TRBV5-5
size: NA
CDR3: CASSVQGPSSDQYF
DNA: TGTGCCAGCAGCGTTCAGGGGCCCAGCTCAGATCAGTACTTC

J: TRBJ1-1
D: NA
V: TRBV6-5
size: NA
CDR3: CASSGGRFTEAFF
DNA: TGTGCCAGCTCCGGGGGGCGATTCACTGAAGCTTTCTTT

J: TRBJ2-3
D: TRBD1
V: TRBV7-3
size: once
CDR3: CASSSLPGGAEDTQYF
DNA: TGTGCCAGCAGCTCCCTACCAGGGGGAGCGGAAGATACGCAGTATTTT

J: TRBJ2-7
D: NA
V: TRBV9
size: NA
CDR3: CASSERRDNSYEQYF
DNA: TGTGCCAGCAGCGAGAGAAGGGACAACAGCTACGAGCAGTACTTC

J: TRBJ2-2
D: TRBD2
V: TRBV9
size: NA
CDR3: CASSYGTSGVNTGELFF
DNA: TGTGCCAGCTCCTACGGGACTAGCGGAGTGAACACCGGGGAGCTGTTTTTT

J: TRBJ1-5
D: TRBD1
V: TRBV28
size: NA
CDR3: CASSLDRRVQPQHF
DNA: TGTGCCAGCAGTTTGGACAGGAGGGTTCAGCCCCAGCATTTT

J: TRBJ1-1
D: TRBD1
V: TRBV15
size: NA
CDR3: CGGQGSVNTEAFF
DNA: TGTGGCGGACAGGGATCAGTGAACACTGAAGCTTTCTTT

J: TRBJ1-2
D: TRBD1
V: TRBV5-1
size: NA
CDR3: CASSSDRGATYGYTF
DNA: TGCGCCAGCAGCAGCGACAGGGGGGCAACCTATGGCTACACCTTC

J: TRBJ2-1
D: TRBD2
V: TRBV7-3
size: NA
CDR3: CASSLTQGGGGNEQFF
DNA: TGTGCCAGCAGCTTAACTCAGGGCGGGGGGGGGAATGAGCAGTTCTTC

J: TRBJ1-5
D: NA
V: TRBV6-5
size: NA
CDR3: CASSYSPGGGNQPQHF
DNA: TGTGCCAGCAGTTACTCGCCAGGTGGTGGCAATCAGCCCCAGCATTTT

J: TRBJ2-1
D: TRBD2
V: TRBV15
size: NA
CDR3: CATSGEREVYNEQFF
DNA: TGTGCCACCTCGGGAGAGCGGGAAGTCTACAATGAGCAGTTCTTC

J: TRBJ2-7
D: NA
V: TRBV7-9
size: NA
CDR3: CASSSTYEQYF
DNA: TGTGCCAGCAGCTCGACATACGAGCAGTACTTC

J: TRBJ1-1
D: NA
V: TRBV10-3
size: NA
CDR3: CAISEQTANEAFF
DNA: TGTGCCATCAGTGAACAGACGGCGAATGAAGCTTTCTTT

J: TRBJ1-1
D: NA
V: TRBV7-9
size: once
CDR3: CASSLVGGKNTEAFF
DNA: TGTGCCAGCAGCTTAGTGGGGGGTAAGAACACTGAAGCTTTCTTT

J: TRBJ2-7
D: TRBD1
V: TRBV24-1
size: once
CDR3: CATSDEKDRGLYEQYF
DNA: TGTGCCACCAGTGACGAGAAGGACAGGGGCCTCTACGAGCAGTACTTC

J: TRBJ1-5
D: NA
V: TRBV27
size: NA
CDR3: CASSRQFDSNQPQHF
DNA: TGTGCCAGCAGCAGACAGTTTGATAGCAATCAGCCCCAGCATTTT

J: TRBJ1-2
D: TRBD1
V: TRBV10-2
size: NA
CDR3: CASRTGEDYGYTF
DNA: TGCGCCAGCAGGACAGGGGAGGACTATGGCTACACCTTC

J: TRBJ2-7
D: NA
V: TRBV19
size: NA
CDR3: CASRDQRLYEQYF
DNA: TGTGCCAGCAGAGATCAGCGGCTCTACGAGCAGTACTTC

J: TRBJ2-1
D: TRBD2
V: TRBV9
size: NA
CDR3: CASSVSGGTYNEQFF
DNA: TGTGCCAGCAGCGTTAGCGGGGGAACCTACAATGAGCAGTTCTTC

J: TRBJ2-7
D: NA
V: TRBV25-1
size: NA
CDR3: CASSESGPGIYEQYF
DNA: TGTGCCAGCAGTGAATCTGGCCCGGGGATATACGAGCAGTACTTC

J: TRBJ1-3
D: NA
V: TRBV27
size: NA
CDR3: CASSSLIRDSGNTIYF
DNA: TGTGCCAGCAGTTCACTCATCCGGGACTCTGGAAACACCATATATTTT

J: TRBJ2-7
D: TRBD1
V: TRBV4-2
size: few
CDR3: CASSRGQGAYEQYF
DNA: TGTGCCAGCAGCCGAGGACAGGGGGCCTACGAGCAGTACTTC

J: TRBJ1-4
D: NA
V: TRBV29-1
size: NA
CDR3: CSVPAEGSEEKLFF
DNA: TGCAGCGTCCCAGCAGAGGGTTCAGAAGAAAAACTGTTTTTT

J: TRBJ2-7
D: TRBD1
V: TRBV7-8
size: NA
CDR3: CASSLSWTGSEEQYF
DNA: TGTGCCAGCAGCTTAAGTTGGACAGGGTCTGAGGAGCAGTACTTC

J: TRBJ1-2
D: NA
V: TRBV28
size: NA
CDR3: CASSRAGGGFLYGYTF
DNA: TGTGCCAGCAGTAGGGCCGGGGGGGGATTTCTCTATGGCTACACCTTC

J: TRBJ1-2
D: NA
V: TRBV5-6
size: few
CDR3: CASSLGTAQGNYGYTF
DNA: TGTGCCAGCAGCTTGGGGACCGCACAGGGTAACTATGGCTACACCTTC

J: TRBJ2-5
D: NA
V: TRBV5-1
size: NA
CDR3: CATGVTAAQETQYF
DNA: TGCGCCACCGGGGTGACGGCGGCCCAAGAGACCCAGTACTTC

J: TRBJ1-1
D: NA
V: TRBV29-1
size: NA
CDR3: CSALQELNTEAFF
DNA: TGCAGCGCCCTACAGGAGTTGAACACTGAAGCTTTCTTT

J: TRBJ2-5
D: NA
V: TRBV6-6
size: NA
CDR3: CASNFPGETQYF
DNA: TGTGCCAGCAACTTCCCCGGAGAGACCCAGTACTTC

J: TRBJ2-7
D: TRBD1
V: TRBV7-6
size: once
CDR3: CASSYPRDSSYEQYF
DNA: TGTGCCAGCAGCTACCCCCGGGACAGTTCCTACGAGCAGTACTTC

J: TRBJ1-5
D: NA
V: TRBV2
size: NA
CDR3: CASSERVGNQPQHF
DNA: TGTGCCAGCAGTGAACGGGTTGGGAATCAGCCCCAGCATTTT

J: TRBJ2-3
D: NA
V: TRBV11-2
size: NA
CDR3: CASSLVGLDTQYF
DNA: TGTGCCAGCAGCTTAGTAGGACTCGATACGCAGTATTTT

J: TRBJ1-4
D: NA
V: TRBV21-1
size: NA
CDR3: CASSKANQALHPNEKLFF
DNA: TGTGCCAGCAGCAAAGCTAATCAGGCCCTCCATCCTAATGAAAAACTGTTTTTT

J: TRBJ1-4
D: TRBD1
V: TRBV2
size: NA
CDR3: CASTTDREGKLFF
DNA: TGTGCCAGCACCACGGACAGGGAAGGAAAACTGTTTTTT

J: TRBJ2-2
D: TRBD1
V: TRBV27
size: NA
CDR3: CASSWDSAGELFF
DNA: TGTGCCAGCAGTTGGGACAGCGCCGGGGAGCTGTTTTTT

J: TRBJ2-1
D: NA
V: TRBV30
size: NA
CDR3: CAWSATSYNEQFF
DNA: TGTGCCTGGAGTGCTACCTCCTACAATGAGCAGTTCTTC

J: TRBJ2-2
D: NA
V: TRBV7-8
size: NA
CDR3: CASSRQVNTGELFF
DNA: TGTGCCAGCAGCCGGCAGGTTAACACCGGGGAGCTGTTTTTT

J: TRBJ2-1
D: TRBD1
V: TRBV3-1/TRBV3-2
size: NA
CDR3: CASSFRQGNEQFF
DNA: TGTGCCAGCAGCTTCCGACAGGGGAATGAGCAGTTCTTC

J: TRBJ2-1
D: NA
V: TRBV2
size: NA
CDR3: CASSAALGPARNEQFF
DNA: TGTGCCAGCAGTGCCGCCCTCGGTCCCGCCCGGAATGAGCAGTTCTTC

J: TRBJ2-7
D: NA
V: TRBV5-1
size: NA
CDR3: CASSLAVGGYEQYF
DNA: TGCGCCAGCAGCTTGGCCGTGGGGGGTTACGAGCAGTACTTC

J: TRBJ1-1
D: TRBD1
V: TRBV7-2
size: NA
CDR3: CASSLARGTEAFF
DNA: TGTGCCAGCAGCTTAGCCAGGGGGACTGAAGCTTTCTTT